Many counts were recorded for the clone carrying this T cell receptor beta chain. No antigen is known for it. What was amplified from RNA transcripts were TCR beta CDR3 regions. HTBI primers drove first-round RT-PCR of the TCR CDR3. TCRdb reprocessed the multiplex PCR reads with MiXCR, giving one entry per CDR3 protein. The repertoire consists of hundreds of thousands of distinct CDR3 sequences, with roughly 40% occurring once and the leading ten covering about 9%. This specimen belongs to a study of T cells in Graves' hyperthyroidism and ophthalmopathy. Study-level findings and limits: Most clonotypes that expanded in the thyroid above 0.001 also showed up in blood. In the analysis, a 13 V-J model separated ophthalmopathy from stable hyperthyroidism.

Sequencing was performed on blood. The TCR comes from a young man with Graves' hyperthyroidism.

CDR3 sequence (DNA): TGTGCCACCAGTGATGCGGGAGACACCGGGGAGCTGTTTTTT. Its translation is CATSDAGDTGELFF. The chain combines TRBV24-1 with TRBJ2-2, with 7 bases lining up with TRBD2. Per germline, CDR1 KGHDR and CDR2 SFDVKD. This CDR3 is built from 14 residues. V gave up 3 bases and J gave up 3 bases; unmatched junction bases: 0.